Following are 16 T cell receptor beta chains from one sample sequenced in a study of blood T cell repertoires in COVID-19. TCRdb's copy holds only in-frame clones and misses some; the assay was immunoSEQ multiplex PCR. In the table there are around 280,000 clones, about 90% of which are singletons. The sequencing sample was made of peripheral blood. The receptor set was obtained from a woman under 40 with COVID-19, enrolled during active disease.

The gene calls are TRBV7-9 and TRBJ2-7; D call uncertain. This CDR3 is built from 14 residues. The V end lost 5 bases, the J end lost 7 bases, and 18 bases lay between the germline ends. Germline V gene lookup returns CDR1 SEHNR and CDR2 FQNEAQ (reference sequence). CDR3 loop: CASSRPPPQVEQYF. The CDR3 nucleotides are TGTGCCAGCAGCCGCCCCCCCCCACAAGTGGAGCAGTACTTC.

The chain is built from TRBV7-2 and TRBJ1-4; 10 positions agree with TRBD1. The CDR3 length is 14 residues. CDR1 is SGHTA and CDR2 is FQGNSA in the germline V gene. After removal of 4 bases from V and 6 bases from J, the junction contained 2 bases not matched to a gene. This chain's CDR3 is CASSSGQGDEKLFF. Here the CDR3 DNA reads TGTGCCAGCAGCTCCGGACAGGGGGATGAAAAACTGTTTTTT.

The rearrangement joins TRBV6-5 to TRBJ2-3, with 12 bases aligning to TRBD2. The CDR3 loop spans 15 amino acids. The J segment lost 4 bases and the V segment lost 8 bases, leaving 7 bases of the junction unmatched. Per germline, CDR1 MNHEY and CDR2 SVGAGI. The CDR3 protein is CASAPSGRAADTQYF. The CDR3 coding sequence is TGTGCCAGCGCTCCTAGCGGGAGGGCCGCAGATACGCAGTATTTT.

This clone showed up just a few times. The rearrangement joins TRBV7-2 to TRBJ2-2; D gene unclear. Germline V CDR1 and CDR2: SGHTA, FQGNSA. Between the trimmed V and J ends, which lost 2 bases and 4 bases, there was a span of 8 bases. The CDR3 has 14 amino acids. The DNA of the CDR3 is TGTGCCAGCAGCTTAAGGAGCAGCACCGGGGAGCTGTTTTTT. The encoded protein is CASSLRSSTGELFF.

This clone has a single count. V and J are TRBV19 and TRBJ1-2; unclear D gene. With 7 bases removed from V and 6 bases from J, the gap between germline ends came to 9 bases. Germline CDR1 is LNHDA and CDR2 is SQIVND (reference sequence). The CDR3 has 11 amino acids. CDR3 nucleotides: TGTGCCAGTATGTGGGCTGATGGCTACACCTTC. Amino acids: CASMWADGYTF. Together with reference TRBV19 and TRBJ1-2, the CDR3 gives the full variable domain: DGGITQSPKYLFRKEGQNVTLSCEQNLNHDAMYWYRQDPGQGLRLIYYSQIVNDFQKGDIAEGYSVSREKKESFPLTVTSAQKNPTAFYLCASMWADGYTFGSGTRLTVV.

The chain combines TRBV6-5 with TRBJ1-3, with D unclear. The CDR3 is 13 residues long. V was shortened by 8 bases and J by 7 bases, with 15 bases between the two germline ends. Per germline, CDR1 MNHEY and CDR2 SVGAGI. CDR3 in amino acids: CASRPPERNTIYF. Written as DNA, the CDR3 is TGTGCCAGCCGACCACCCGAGCGGAACACCATATATTTT.

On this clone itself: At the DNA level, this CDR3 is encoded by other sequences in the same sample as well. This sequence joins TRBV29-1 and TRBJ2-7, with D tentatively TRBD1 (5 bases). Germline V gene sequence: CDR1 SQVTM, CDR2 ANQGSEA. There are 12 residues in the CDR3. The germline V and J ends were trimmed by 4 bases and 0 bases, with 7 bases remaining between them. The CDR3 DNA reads TGCAGCGTTGGTACAGGCTCCTACGAGCAGTACTTC. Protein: CSVGTGSYEQYF.

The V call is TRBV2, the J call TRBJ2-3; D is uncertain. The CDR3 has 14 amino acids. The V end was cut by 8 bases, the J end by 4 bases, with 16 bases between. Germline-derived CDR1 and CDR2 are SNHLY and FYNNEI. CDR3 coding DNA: TGTGCCAGCTCGCAGGCACCCCTGGCAGATACGCAGTATTTT. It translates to CASSQAPLADTQYF. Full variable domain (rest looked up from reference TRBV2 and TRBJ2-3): EPEVTQTPSHQVTQMGQEVILRCVPISNHLYFYWYRQILGQKVEFLVSFYNNEISEKSEIFDDQFSVERPDGSNFTLKIRSTKLEDSAMYFCASSQAPLADTQYFGPGTRLTVL.

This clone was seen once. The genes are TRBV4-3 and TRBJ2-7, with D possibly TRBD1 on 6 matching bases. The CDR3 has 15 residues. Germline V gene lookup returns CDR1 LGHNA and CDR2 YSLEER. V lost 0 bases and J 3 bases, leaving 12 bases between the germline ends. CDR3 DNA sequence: TGCGCCAGCAGCCAAGAGGGTGACAGGCACTACGAGCAGTACTTC. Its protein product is CASSQEGDRHYEQYF.

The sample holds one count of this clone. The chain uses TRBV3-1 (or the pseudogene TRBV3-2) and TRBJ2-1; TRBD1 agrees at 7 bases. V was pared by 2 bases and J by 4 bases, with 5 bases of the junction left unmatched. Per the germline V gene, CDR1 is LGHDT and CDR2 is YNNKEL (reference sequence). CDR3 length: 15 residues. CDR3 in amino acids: CASSQLGTEYNEQFF. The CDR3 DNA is TGTGCCAGCAGCCAATTGGGGACAGAATACAATGAGCAGTTCTTC.

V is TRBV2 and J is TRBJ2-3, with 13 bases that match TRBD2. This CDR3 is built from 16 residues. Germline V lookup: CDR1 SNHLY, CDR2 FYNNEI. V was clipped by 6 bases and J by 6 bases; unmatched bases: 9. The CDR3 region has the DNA TGTGCCAGCAGCCCTGGACTAGCGGGAGAAGGGGATACGCAGTATTTT. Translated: CASSPGLAGEGDTQYF.

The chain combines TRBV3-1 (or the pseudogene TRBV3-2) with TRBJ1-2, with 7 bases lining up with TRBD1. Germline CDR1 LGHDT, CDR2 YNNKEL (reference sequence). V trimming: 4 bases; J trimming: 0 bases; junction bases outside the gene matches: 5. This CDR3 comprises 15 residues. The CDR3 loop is CASSPRTGANYGYTF. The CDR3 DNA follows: TGTGCCAGCAGCCCCCGGACAGGTGCTAACTATGGCTACACCTTC.

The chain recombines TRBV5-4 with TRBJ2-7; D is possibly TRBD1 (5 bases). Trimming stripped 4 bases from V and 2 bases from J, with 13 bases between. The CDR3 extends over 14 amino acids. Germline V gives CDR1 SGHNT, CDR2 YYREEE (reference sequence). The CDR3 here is CASSSQGSTYEQYF. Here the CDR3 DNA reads TGTGCCAGCAGCAGTCAGGGTTCCACCTACGAGCAGTACTTC.

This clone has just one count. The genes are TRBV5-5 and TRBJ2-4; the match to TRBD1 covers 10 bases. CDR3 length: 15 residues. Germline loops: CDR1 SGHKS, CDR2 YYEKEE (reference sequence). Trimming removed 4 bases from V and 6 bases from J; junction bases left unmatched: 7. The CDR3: CASSAGTGVGNIQYF. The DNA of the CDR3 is TGTGCCAGCAGCGCCGGGACAGGGGTCGGAAACATTCAGTACTTC.

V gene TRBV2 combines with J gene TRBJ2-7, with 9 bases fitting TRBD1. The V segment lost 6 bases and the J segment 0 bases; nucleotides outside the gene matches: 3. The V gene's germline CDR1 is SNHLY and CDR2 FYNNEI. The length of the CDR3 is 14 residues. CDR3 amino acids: CASRLGQGSYEQYF. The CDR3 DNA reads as TGTGCCAGCAGGCTGGGACAGGGCTCCTACGAGCAGTACTTC.

CDR3 sequence: CASSYLRENQPQHF. The CDR3 DNA follows: TGTGCCAGCAGTTACCTTAGGGAGAATCAGCCCCAGCATTTT. The genes are TRBV6-2 or TRBV6-3 and TRBJ1-5; D unclear. The germline CDR1 and CDR2 sequences are MNHEY and SVGEGT. V was trimmed by 2 bases and J by 4 bases, leaving 9 bases between them. This CDR3 is built from 14 residues.